A single sample gave rise to the 16 T cell receptor beta chains below, sequenced in a study of OX40 agonist ivuxolimab in advanced cancers. Profiling relied on immunoSEQ multiplex PCR, and the TCRdb table lists in-frame clones only, not all of them. In the table there are under 30,000 clones, around 85% of which are singletons. This specimen was CD4+ or CD8+ T cells sorted from blood, taken in a trial of the OX40 agonist ivuxolimab. All receptors come from an adult with an advanced solid tumor such as melanoma, head and neck, liver or kidney cancer.

The chain combines TRBV6-5 with TRBJ2-5; 12 nucleotides agree with TRBD2. The DNA matches TRBJ2-7 better at its end, which makes the J call doubtful. Per the germline V gene, CDR1 is MNHEY and CDR2 is SVGAGI. The CDR3 is 16 residues long. The CDR3 region is CASSYSPLAGGNEQYF. The CDR3 DNA sequence: TGTGCCAGCAGTTACTCTCCGCTAGCGGGGGGGAACGAGCAGTACTTC.

The J gene is TRBJ2-3, the V gene TRBV18; no firm D call. The V gene lost 3 bases and the J gene lost 2 bases, with 33 bases spanning the gap. Germline lookup yields CDR1 KGHSH and CDR2 LQKENI. CDR3 length equals 22 residues. The DNA for the CDR3 is TGTGCCAGCTCACCTACCCCCCAAGGCAGTTGGCCCCCTCGAAGATACACAGATACGCAGTATTTT. Translated, it gives CASSPTPQGSWPPRRYTDTQYF.

This chain links TRBV28 with TRBJ2-3; 10 bases fit TRBD2. The CDR3 contains 16 residues. The V gene end was trimmed by 4 bases and the J gene end by 4 bases; junction bases not matched to a gene: 8. CDR1 and CDR2 from the germline V gene are MDHEN and SYDVKM. The CDR3 loop reads CASSSLKLAGADTQYF. The CDR3 nucleotides are TGTGCCAGCAGTTCCCTAAAGCTAGCGGGAGCAGATACGCAGTATTTT.

This clone was recorded once. This chain connects TRBV5-1 to TRBJ1-4; D unresolved. Germline CDR1 reads SGHRS; CDR2 reads YFSETQ. V was pared by 2 bases and J by 12 bases, with 23 bases between. CDR3 length: 16 residues. This CDR3 reads CASSFLSGSLTAELFF. The CDR3 bases are TGCGCCAGCAGCTTTTTGTCGGGGAGCCTGACCGCGGAACTGTTTTTT.

The rearrangement joins TRBV29-1 to TRBJ1-1; TRBD1 is a possible D gene (6 bases). Trimming left V 4 bases short and J 6 bases short, with 18 bases between. Germline V CDR1 and CDR2: SQVTM, ANQGSEA. The CDR3 is made up of 14 amino acids. The CDR3: CSVGGGTGGAEAFF. CDR3 DNA: TGCAGCGTTGGGGGGGGCACGGGAGGCGCTGAAGCTTTCTTT.

This clone has only one observation. This chain uses TRBV5-8 with TRBJ1-6; TRBD1 aligns across 10 bases. Trimming at V came to 4 bases and at J to 6 bases, leaving 4 bases not matched to a gene. This CDR3 has 15 amino acids. Germline lookup yields CDR1 SGHTS and CDR2 YDEGEE. The DNA of the CDR3 is TGTGCCAGCAGCGGAAGGACAGGGGGTAATTCACCCCTCCACTTT. Protein sequence: CASSGRTGGNSPLHF.

The genes are TRBV6-6 and TRBJ1-2; 8 nucleotides match TRBD1. CDR1 and CDR2 from the germline V gene are MNHNY and SVGAGI (reference sequence). The CDR3 covers 14 residues. Trimming removed 6 bases from V and 2 bases from J; junction bases left unmatched: 5. CDR3 sequence: CASRMGQENYGYTF. In DNA, the CDR3 is TGTGCCAGCAGGATGGGACAGGAGAACTATGGCTACACCTTC.

The chain recombines TRBV5-1 with TRBJ1-4; a possible D gene is TRBD1 (5 bases). Trimming shortened V by 0 bases and J by 8 bases, and 11 bases separated the two germline ends. Germline-derived CDR1 and CDR2 are SGHRS and YFSETQ. CDR3 length equals 14 residues. CDR3 loop: CASSLEGSGEKLFF. As DNA, the CDR3 is TGCGCCAGCAGCTTGGAGGGGAGTGGGGAAAAACTGTTTTTT.

The rearrangement uses TRBV29-1 and TRBJ2-7; 7 bases are shared with TRBD2. V lost 4 bases to trimming and J lost 2 bases; unmatched junction nucleotides: 5. This CDR3 is built from 13 residues. CDR1 SQVTM and CDR2 ANQGSEA come from the germline V gene. The DNA for the CDR3 is TGCAGCGTTGCTCCGGGAGGAGCCTACGAGCAGTACTTC. Translating it yields CSVAPGGAYEQYF.

This CDR3 reads CASRLAGGKLSDTQYF. The DNA for the CDR3 is TGTGCCAGCAGGCTAGCGGGGGGGAAGTTGTCAGATACGCAGTATTTT. V gene TRBV6-4 combines with J gene TRBJ2-3, with 12 bases identical to TRBD2. The J segment lost 4 bases and the V segment lost 6 bases, leaving 8 bases of the junction unmatched. From germline, CDR1 is MRHNA and CDR2 SNTAGT. CDR3 length: 16 amino acids.

CDR3 in DNA: TGTGCCAGTAAGTGGGGGAACACTGAAGCTTTCTTT. It is translated as CASKWGNTEAFF. The V and J genes are TRBV19 and TRBJ1-1, with D unclear. Germline CDR1 and CDR2: LNHDA and SQIVND (reference sequence). V was trimmed by 7 bases and J by 1 base, leaving 7 bases between them. This CDR3 has 12 amino acids.

The rearrangement joins TRBV7-9 to TRBJ2-1; 9 bases fit TRBD1. The CDR3 length is 15 residues. Trimming cost V 5 bases and J 5 bases; bases outside gene matches: 7. Germline V gene sequence: CDR1 SEHNR, CDR2 FQNEAQ (reference sequence). CDR3 residues: CASSDTGTGHNEQFF. The CDR3 coding sequence is TGTGCCAGCAGCGACACCGGGACAGGGCACAATGAGCAGTTCTTC. The full variable domain, rest sourced from reference TRBV7-9 and TRBJ2-1, is DTGVSQNPRHKITKRGQNVTFRCDPISEHNRLYWYRQTLGQGPEFLTYFQNEAQLEKSRLLSDRFSAERPKGSFSTLEIQRTEQGDSAMYLCASSDTGTGHNEQFFGPGTRLTVL.

The rearrangement links TRBV7-6 to TRBJ2-1; tentatively, D is TRBD2 (6 bases). Germline CDR1 reads SGHVS; CDR2 reads FNYEAQ. V was trimmed by 0 bases and J by 2 bases, leaving 11 bases between them. CDR3 length equals 16 residues. CDR3 bases: TGTGCCAGCAGCTTAGCGGGTGCGGGAACCTACAATGAGCAGTTCTTC. Amino acids: CASSLAGAGTYNEQFF.

The chain recombines TRBV6-1 with TRBJ2-1; D may be TRBD2 (6 bases). Trimming stripped 11 bases from V and 1 base from J, with 15 bases between. The CDR3 consists of 14 residues. Germline lookup yields CDR1 MNHNS and CDR2 SASEGT. CDR3 sequence: CAVPGRESYNEQFF. The CDR3 DNA reads TGTGCCGTCCCCGGGAGAGAATCCTACAATGAGCAGTTCTTC.

V is TRBV6-6 and J is TRBJ2-7; tentative D call: TRBD1 (6 bases). Looked up from germline, CDR1 is MNHNY and CDR2 is SVGAGI (reference sequence). The V end lost 2 bases, the J end lost 5 bases, and 10 bases lay between the germline ends. The CDR3 sequence is 13 residues long. The CDR3 spells CASSYGGWDEQYF. CDR3 DNA: TGTGCCAGCAGTTACGGGGGCTGGGACGAGCAGTACTTC.

The chain employs TRBV11-2 and TRBJ2-7; D gene unclear. Looked up from germline, CDR1 is SGHAT and CDR2 is FQNNGV. The ends were cut back, 0 bases at V and 0 bases at J, with 24 bases in the middle. The CDR3 runs to 20 residues. CDR3 loop: CASSLERPGINIPLSYEQYF. The CDR3 DNA follows: TGTGCCAGCAGCTTAGAGCGTCCGGGTATCAATATCCCCCTCTCCTACGAGCAGTACTTC.